This record concerns one TCR beta chain sequence. Antigen specificity is unknown. The data belong to a study of beta chain features in type 1 diabetes. Via the markers CD45RO/CCR7/CD25/CD127/CD95/CD27, stem cell-like memory, regulatory, central memory and naive CD4+ cells were sorted. The isolated RNA, all of it, was reverse transcribed, so expressed TCRB transcripts were what got sequenced. The repertoire was sequenced with immunoSEQ multiplex PCR; TCRdb's copy has only in-frame clones and lacks some. The data hold around 310,000 clones, with approximately 10% observed a single time. Study-level results: The VDJ junctions of type 1 diabetes patients carried fewer insertions and more deletions.

V was clipped by 5 bases and J by 8 bases; unmatched bases: 11. This CDR3 contains 16 residues. From germline, CDR1 is MDHEN and CDR2 SYDVKM. The genes are TRBV28 and TRBJ2-1; 11 positions agree with TRBD2. This receptor was identified in a woman under 40 in good health. Sequencing input: naive CD4+ T cells from blood. The CDR3 sequence: CASSLLRLAGRDEQFF. DNA for the CDR3: TGTGCCAGCAGTCTCCTTAGACTAGCGGGGAGAGATGAGCAGTTCTTC.